This T cell receptor beta chain was recorded in a study of T cells in Graves' hyperthyroidism and ophthalmopathy. This clonotype was recorded many times. TCR beta CDR3 regions were amplified from RNA transcripts. First-round RT-PCR of the TCR CDR3 relied on the HTBI primer set. One entry per CDR3 protein results from TCRdb running MiXCR on the multiplex PCR reads. Of a few hundred thousand distinct CDR3 sequences listed, approximately 44% were seen once; the top ten hold around 7.7%. This TCR was sampled from a young woman with Graves' hyperthyroidism. Sequencing was carried out using peripheral blood or thyroid tissue (not recorded which).

The CDR3 DNA reads TGCAGTGCTCCGGGGGGACCGGGAGGGTCCGGGTACGAGCAGTACTTC. Protein: CSAPGGPGGSGYEQYF. The chain couples TRBV20-1 to TRBJ2-7; the match to TRBD2 covers 8 bases. This CDR3 has 16 amino acids. V lost 5 bases and J lost 4; bases outside the gene matches: 16. Germline V gene lookup returns CDR1 DFQATT and CDR2 SNEGSKA (reference sequence).